The 13 T cell receptor beta chains given below trace back to one sample, sequenced in a study of CD8 T cells in Susac syndrome. A quantity of about 0.45 to 1 ug RNA underwent reverse transcription using random hexamers. Each CDR3 protein gets one entry after TCRdb re-called the immunoSEQ multiplex PCR reads with MiXCR. The sample includes around 130,000 distinct CDR3 sequences, roughly 94% seen only once; the top ten take 0.098%. The sample consisted of CD4+ T cells from PBMCs. Receptors originate from a human donor in good health.

CDR3 in amino acids: CASSITTQSPEGSTQYF. The CDR3 nucleotides read TGTGCCAGTAGTATAACCACTCAATCCCCGGAAGGGTCGACGCAGTATTTT. This chain connects TRBV19 to TRBJ2-3; D gene uncertain. CDR1 and CDR2 from the germline V gene are LNHDA and SQIVND (reference sequence). This CDR3 is built from 17 residues. Trimming shortened V by 2 bases and J by 9 bases, and 24 bases separated the two germline ends. The entire variable domain, with the rest obtained from reference TRBV19 and TRBJ2-3, is as follows: DGGITQSPKYLFRKEGQNVTLSCEQNLNHDAMYWYRQDPGQGLRLIYYSQIVNDFQKGDIAEGYSVSREKKESFPLTVTSAQKNPTAFYLCASSITTQSPEGSTQYFGPGTRLTVL.

The chain links TRBV28 to TRBJ2-2; 12 bases fit TRBD2. From germline, CDR1 is MDHEN and CDR2 SYDVKM. CDR3 length: 15 residues. V lost 6 bases to trimming and J lost 7 bases; unmatched junction nucleotides: 6. As DNA, the CDR3 is TGTGCCAGCAGAGCTAGCGGGAGGGCCGTCGGGGAGCTGTTTTTT. Protein sequence: CASRASGRAVGELFF.

V usage is TRBV4-2 and J usage is TRBJ2-1; 7 bases line up with TRBD2. The CDR3 sequence is 15 residues long. V was pared by 8 bases and J by 8 bases, with 15 bases of the junction left unmatched. The germline CDR1 and CDR2 sequences are LGHNA and YNFKEQ. Here the CDR3 DNA reads TGTGCCAGCGACCAAGGCTTCGGGAGGAGGGATGAGCAGTTCTTC. As protein: CASDQGFGRRDEQFF.

This rearrangement joins TRBV20-1 to TRBJ2-3; D remains ambiguous. Per germline, CDR1 DFQATT and CDR2 SNEGSKA (reference sequence). Trimming took off 7 bases at V and 4 bases at J, with 12 bases between the two ends. CDR3 length: 12 residues. CDR3 amino acids: CSVRLQADTQYF. The CDR3 coding sequence is TGCAGTGTCAGACTCCAGGCAGATACGCAGTATTTT.

This rearrangement joins TRBV7-9 to TRBJ2-5; D unclear. V gave up 3 bases and J gave up 2 bases, with 10 bases separating them. Germline V lookup: CDR1 SEHNR, CDR2 FQNEAQ (reference sequence). The CDR3 loop spans 14 amino acids. This chain's CDR3 is CASSFRTVQETQYF. CDR3 nucleotide sequence: TGTGCCAGCAGCTTCCGGACGGTGCAAGAGACCCAGTACTTC.

The V gene is TRBV10-3, the J gene TRBJ2-7, with D possibly being TRBD1 (6 bases). The V and J ends lost 0 bases and 0 bases respectively, with 12 bases between them. Per germline, CDR1 ENHRY and CDR2 SYGVKD. This CDR3 spans 16 amino acids. CDR3 in amino acids: CAISESRGSTSYEQYF. CDR3 nucleotides: TGTGCCATCAGTGAGTCCAGGGGAAGCACCTCCTACGAGCAGTACTTC.

The V and J genes are TRBV20-1 and TRBJ2-7, with 7 bases that match TRBD2. Trimming took 0 bases from V and 2 from J; bases not matched to a gene: 13. In germline, CDR1 is DFQATT, CDR2 SNEGSKA (reference sequence). The CDR3 is 17 amino acids. The CDR3 bases are TGCAGTGCTAGAGACCAATTATCCGGGACTAAACCCTACGAGCAGTACTTC. Its translation: CSARDQLSGTKPYEQYF.

The chain recombines TRBV12-3 or TRBV12-4 with TRBJ2-7; no reliable D call. This CDR3 spans 13 amino acids. With 3 bases removed from V and 3 bases from J, the gap between germline ends came to 9 bases. CDR3 in amino acids: CASSFDRFYEQYF. DNA for the CDR3: TGTGCCAGCAGTTTTGACCGTTTCTACGAGCAGTACTTC.

In DNA form, the CDR3 reads TGTGCCAGCAGCCTAGGACCGCTCGAGAATCAGCCCCAGCATTTT. Translating gives CASSLGPLENQPQHF. The chain combines TRBV12-3 or TRBV12-4 with TRBJ1-5; D gene uncertain. This CDR3 is built from 15 residues. V shed 6 bases and J shed 4 bases, with 16 bases lying between them.

The chain carries TRBV20-1 and TRBJ2-1; 8 nucleotides align to TRBD2. Looked up from germline, CDR1 is DFQATT and CDR2 is SNEGSKA (reference sequence). V shed 1 base and J 2 bases; nucleotides not matched to a gene: 7. CDR3 length: 16 amino acids. The CDR3 bases are TGCAGTGCTAGAGGAAAAGCGGGAGTGACCTACAATGAGCAGTTCTTC. Translated: CSARGKAGVTYNEQFF.

The V call is TRBV5-1, the J call TRBJ1-4; 10 bases map to TRBD1. This CDR3 comprises 14 residues. Germline V gene data show CDR1 as SGHRS and CDR2 as YFSETQ. V lost 5 bases and J lost 10; bases outside the gene matches: 8. The CDR3 DNA follows: TGCGCCAGCAGTTCCGGGACAGGGGAGAGAAAACTGTTTTTT. Protein: CASSSGTGERKLFF.

The chain recombines TRBV4-3 with TRBJ1-5; no clear D gene. The CDR3 runs to 14 residues. The V and J ends lost 4 bases and 6 bases respectively, with 13 bases between them. Germline values: CDR1 LGHNA, CDR2 YSLEER. For the CDR3, the DNA is TGCGCCAGCAGCCTGTCCGGGGTTGGTCAGCCCCAGCATTTT. This sequence encodes CASSLSGVGQPQHF.

The chain uses TRBV30 and TRBJ1-1; TRBD1 matches 8 bases. Germline V gene lookup returns CDR1 GTSNPN and CDR2 SVGIG (reference sequence). The CDR3 runs 15 residues. V trimming: 4 bases; J trimming: 3 bases; junction bases outside the gene matches: 10. CDR3 residues: CAWILRGRVHTEAFF. CDR3 nucleotide sequence: TGTGCCTGGATCCTCAGGGGGCGCGTTCACACTGAAGCTTTCTTT.